This TCR beta chain was captured by sequencing in a study of blood T cell repertoires in COVID-19 (dated by TCRdb to about 2020). Context from the whole study: Collaborator samples came from the United States, Italy and Spain and covered acute and convalescent phases of COVID-19. The samples were drawn from two sources: the first 160 participants of the ongoing ImmuneRACE study, and about 1,300 subjects contributed by 6 global collaborators. Where available, HLA class I and class II types were obtained from metadata supplied by the sample provider rather than from assay-based typing. A de-identified subject ID, COVID-19 status, age in years and sex were almost always included in the sample metadata. A freely available public database, intended as a resource for researchers studying the immune response to SARS-CoV-2, is where the repertoires were released. Deeply sampled blood TCRbeta repertoires from subjects exposed to, actively infected with, or recovered from COVID-19 were included in the dataset. The prospective study material was composed of cDNA or gDNA derived from T cells, B-cell-depleted T cells, or PBMCs. General study outcomes and caveats: The amount of clinical and demographic metadata varied by source and participant and was provided uncurated.

Whole blood was collected in K2EDTA tubes by collaborating institutions according to the institutions' own protocols. Collaborator samples were shipped for TCRbeta analysis as frozen whole blood, isolated PBMCs, or DNA extracted from either sample type. Comment on this clone: Its antigen remains unidentified. Per-nucleotide qualities are absent, and no much larger clonotype sits a single base away.

TCRbeta CDR3 regions were amplified from genomic DNA by means of the immunoSEQ Assay, a bias-controlled multiplex PCR. As for the original processing: Within the assay, amplification of reference gene primers was used to estimate how many nucleated cells each sample contained. Sequence reads were collapsed and filtered to measure the absolute abundance of every unique TCRbeta CDR3 rearrangement. Productive Simpson clonality was computed per sample as the square root of Simpson's diversity index over productive rearrangements. In its TCRdb copy, this immuneACCESS table keeps in-frame sequences only and misses some clones. Where compared with another copy, unresolved V genes explain less than half of these, and the others have no known cause. The D gene and trimming were derived from the DNA, and the V and J assignments and clone size from that table. The sample data list 80,000 or so clones, and roughly four fifths of these were observed just once. The ten largest clones capture about 10% of the sample.

The germline V gene encodes CDR1 MDHEN and CDR2 SYDVKM. The CDR3 sequence holds 14 residues, the cysteine and phenylalanine included. Only CDR3 DNA remains: 42 bases, in frame from the first base. V is pruned by 1 base and J by 6 bases, leaving 3 bases of the junction without a gene match. Sequencing input: peripheral blood. This TCR was sampled from a man in his 60s with acute or convalescent COVID-19. The chain is assembled from TRBV28 and TRBJ2-1; 7 middle bases align to TRBD1. The DNA sequence reads TGTGCCAGCAGTTTATTTACAGGGGCCAATGAGCAGTTCTTC. The translation is CASSLFTGANEQFF.